Sequencing of this TCR beta chain was carried out in a study of T cells in women clearing cervical HPV infection. V was clipped by 0 bases and J by 3 bases; unmatched bases: 2. This CDR3 comprises 15 residues. CDR1 is SGDLS, CDR2 YYNGEE, per germline. TCRdb's copy holds only in-frame clones and misses some; the assay was immunoSEQ multiplex PCR. The specimen's table records tens of thousands of clones. A note on this clone: The read comes to an end 3 residues before the CDR3 does, leaving the germline J gene to fill in the end.

This TCR was sampled from a woman aged 18 to 75 with a cervical HPV16 infection that either progressed to CIN3+ or cleared (not recorded which). The sample consisted of blood buffy coat. J is TRBJ2-7 and V is TRBV9, with TRBD1 identical over 11 bases. Here the CDR3 reads CASSVGGTGGYEQYF. The sequenced CDR3 bases are TGTGCCAGCAGCGTAGGAGGGACAGGGGGCTACGAG.